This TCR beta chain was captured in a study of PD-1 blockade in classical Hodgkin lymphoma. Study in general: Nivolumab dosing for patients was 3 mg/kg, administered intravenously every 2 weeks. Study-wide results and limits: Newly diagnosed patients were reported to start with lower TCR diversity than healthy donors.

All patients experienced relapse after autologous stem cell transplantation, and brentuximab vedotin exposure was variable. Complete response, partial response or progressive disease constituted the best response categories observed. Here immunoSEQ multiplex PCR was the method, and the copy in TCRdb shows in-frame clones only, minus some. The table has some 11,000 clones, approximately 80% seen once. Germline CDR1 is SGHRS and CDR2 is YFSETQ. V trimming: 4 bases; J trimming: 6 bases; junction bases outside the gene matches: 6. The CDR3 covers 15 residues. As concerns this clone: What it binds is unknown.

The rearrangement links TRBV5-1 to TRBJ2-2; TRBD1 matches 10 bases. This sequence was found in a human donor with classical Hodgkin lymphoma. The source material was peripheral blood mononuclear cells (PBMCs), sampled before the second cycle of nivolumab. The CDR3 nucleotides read TGCGCCAGCAGCCGGGACAGGGGACGGTCCGGGGAGCTGTTTTTT. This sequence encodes CASSRDRGRSGELFF.